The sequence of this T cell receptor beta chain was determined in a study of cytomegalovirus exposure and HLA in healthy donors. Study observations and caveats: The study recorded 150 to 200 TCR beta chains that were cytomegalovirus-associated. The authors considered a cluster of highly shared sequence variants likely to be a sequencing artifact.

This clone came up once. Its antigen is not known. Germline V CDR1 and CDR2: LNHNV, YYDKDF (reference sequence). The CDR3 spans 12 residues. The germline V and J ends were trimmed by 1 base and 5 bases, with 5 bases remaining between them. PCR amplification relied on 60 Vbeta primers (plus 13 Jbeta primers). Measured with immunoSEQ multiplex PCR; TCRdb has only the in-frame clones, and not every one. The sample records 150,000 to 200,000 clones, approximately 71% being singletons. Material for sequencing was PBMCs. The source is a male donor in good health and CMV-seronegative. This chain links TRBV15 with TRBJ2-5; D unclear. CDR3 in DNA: TGTGCCACCAGCAGAGTCGGGGAGACCCAGTACTTC. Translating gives CATSRVGETQYF.